The next 15 T cell receptor beta chains were all read from a single sample in a study of cytomegalovirus exposure and HLA in healthy donors (dated by TCRdb to 2016 to 2017). The library was prepared using the immunoSEQ multiplex PCR assay. TCRdb obtained this table from immuneACCESS and retained in-frame rearrangements with V and J assigned. These tables miss some clones; where compared with another copy, unresolved V genes account for less than half of the shortfall, and the remainder is unexplained. Present in this sample are some 250,000 clones, around 91% of which were seen just once. Of the sample, less than 0.4% falls within the top ten clones. The sequenced material came from PBMCs. The source is a woman aged 18-29 years in good health and CMV-seronegative.

The chain couples TRBV11-3 to TRBJ2-7; no firm D call. The CDR3 length is 13 residues. Germline V gene sequence: CDR1 SGHNT, CDR2 YENEEA. Trimming stripped 2 bases from V and 5 bases from J, with 10 bases between. The chain's CDR3 is CASSLSEAHEQYF. CDR3 nucleotides: TGTGCCAGCAGCTTATCCGAGGCTCACGAGCAGTACTTC.

This sequence joins TRBV7-6 and TRBJ2-5, with D unclear. In germline, CDR1 is SGHVS, CDR2 FNYEAQ. This CDR3 has 11 residues. With 5 bases removed from V and 3 bases from J, the gap between germline ends came to 4 bases. The CDR3 protein is CASSQEETQYF. Here the CDR3 DNA reads TGTGCCAGCAGCCAGGAAGAGACCCAGTACTTC.

J is TRBJ1-4 and V is TRBV5-1; 7 bases are shared with TRBD1. Losses at the gene ends were 0 bases for V and 3 bases for J; bases not matched to a gene: 2. CDR3 size: 15 residues. From germline, CDR1 is SGHRS and CDR2 YFSETQ. The CDR3 here is CASSLGQGSNEKLFF. The CDR3 region has the DNA TGCGCCAGCAGCTTGGGACAGGGATCTAATGAAAAACTGTTTTTT. Variable domain in full (rest from reference TRBV5-1 and TRBJ1-4): KAGVTQTPRYLIKTRGQQVTLSCSPISGHRSVSWYQQTPGQGLQFLFEYFSETQRNKGNFPGRFSGRQFSNSRSEMNVSTLELGDSALYLCASSLGQGSNEKLFFGSGTQLSVL.

With regard to this clone: This specimen includes other DNA sequences encoding the same CDR3. The chain uses TRBV29-1 and TRBJ1-1, with a possible D match to TRBD1 (6 bases). The CDR3 spans 13 residues. V lost 1 base, J lost 0 bases, and 6 bases lay in between. CDR1 and CDR2 from the germline V gene are SQVTM and ANQGSEA. This chain's CDR3 is CSVEGTVNTEAFF. In DNA form, the CDR3 reads TGCAGCGTTGAAGGGACAGTGAACACTGAAGCTTTCTTT.

V and J are TRBV5-1 and TRBJ1-4; D gene unclear. The CDR3 sequence is 13 residues long. Trimming cost V 4 bases and J 4 bases, with 8 bases left between them. Germline V CDR1 and CDR2: SGHRS, YFSETQ. The CDR3 DNA reads as TGCGCCAGCAGCCAAGACTTTAATGAAAAACTGTTTTTT. Its translation: CASSQDFNEKLFF.

V usage is TRBV4-3 and J usage is TRBJ1-6; tentative D call: TRBD1 (5 bases). Germline V gene sequence: CDR1 LGHNA, CDR2 YSLEER. Trimming removed 4 bases from V and 14 bases from J, with 24 bases in between. The CDR3 is made up of 16 amino acids. The CDR3 reads CASSREEGLLTGTLHF. The CDR3 DNA reads TGCGCCAGCAGCCGCGAGGAGGGACTGCTTACAGGTACCCTCCACTTT.

The rearrangement uses TRBV4-3 and TRBJ1-1, with TRBD1 matching over 9 bases. CDR1 is LGHNA and CDR2 is YSLEER in the germline V gene. CDR3 length: 17 residues. Trimming cost V 0 bases and J 1 base; bases outside gene matches: 6. The CDR3 is CASSQERRTGANTEAFF. The CDR3 region has the DNA TGCGCCAGCAGCCAAGAAAGGAGGACAGGGGCGAACACTGAAGCTTTCTTT.

The chain recombines TRBV2 with TRBJ2-1; D not resolved. Trimming stripped 4 bases from V and 1 base from J, with 5 bases between. Germline CDR1 SNHLY, CDR2 FYNNEI. The CDR3 sequence is 13 residues long. CDR3 in amino acids: CASSVRSYNEQFF. In DNA form, the CDR3 reads TGTGCCAGCAGTGTCCGGTCCTACAATGAGCAGTTCTTC.

The chain joins TRBV19 to TRBJ1-1; D not resolved. V lost 1 base, J lost 7 bases, and 7 bases lay in between. Germline-derived CDR1 and CDR2 are LNHDA and SQIVND (reference sequence). The CDR3 extends over 12 amino acids. CDR3 in DNA: TGTGCCAGTAGTATAGCGGGGAATGAAGCTTTCTTT. It is translated as CASSIAGNEAFF.

V usage is TRBV7-9 and J usage is TRBJ1-1, with D tentatively TRBD1 (6 bases). Germline values: CDR1 SEHNR, CDR2 FQNEAQ (reference sequence). The length of the CDR3 is 17 residues. Deletions cut 0 bases from V and 1 base from J, with 15 bases between. The DNA of the CDR3 is TGTGCCAGCAGCTTAGCGAGTGGGACATCCTGGAACACTGAAGCTTTCTTT. It specifies CASSLASGTSWNTEAFF.

This chain joins TRBV28 and TRBJ2-7, with a weak D call TRBD1 (7 bases). The CDR3 is made up of 14 amino acids. Trimming cost V 6 bases and J 3 bases, with 15 bases left between them. Germline CDR1 MDHEN, CDR2 SYDVKM. This chain's CDR3 is CASRRAGQLYEQYF. CDR3 sequence (DNA): TGTGCCAGCAGACGGGCGGGACAGCTCTACGAGCAGTACTTC.

V is TRBV1 and J is TRBJ1-1. TRBV1 is tagged as a pseudogene. The length of the CDR3 is 14 residues. The CDR3 bases are TGCACCAGCAGCCAAGGACTGGAGAACACTGAAGCTTTCTTT. The encoded protein is CTSSQGLENTEAFF.

In this sample, this clone turned up once. CDR3 region: CASSLMGRGLGTEAFF. Here the CDR3 DNA reads TGTGCCAGCAGCTTAATGGGCAGGGGGTTGGGCACTGAAGCTTTCTTT. The rearrangement links TRBV7-9 to TRBJ1-1, with 7 bases lining up with TRBD1. V trimming: 2 bases; J trimming: 4 bases; junction bases outside the gene matches: 10. This CDR3 has 16 amino acids. CDR1 SEHNR and CDR2 FQNEAQ come from the germline V gene (reference sequence).

J is TRBJ1-1 and V is TRBV29-1; D is perhaps TRBD1 (6 bases). The CDR3 totals 12 residues. V lost 4 bases, J lost 1 base, and 7 bases lay in between. Germline loops: CDR1 SQVTM, CDR2 ANQGSEA. CDR3 in amino acids: CSVVGGNTEAFF. CDR3 nucleotides: TGCAGCGTTGTAGGGGGGAACACTGAAGCTTTCTTT.

The CDR3 sequence: CASSSERGGRDTQYF. CDR3 in DNA: TGTGCCAGCAGCTCCGAGCGGGGGGGCCGAGATACGCAGTATTTT. The chain recombines TRBV7-8 with TRBJ2-3, with 10 bases that match TRBD2. The CDR3 is 15 residues long. Germline values: CDR1 SGHVS, CDR2 FQNEAQ. Trimming took 4 bases from V and 5 from J; bases not matched to a gene: 6.